This passage covers 3 T cell receptor beta chains from one sample sequenced in a study of blood T cell repertoires in COVID-19. Profiled with immunoSEQ multiplex PCR; TCRdb holds only in-frame clones, not every one. The sample has about 400,000 clones; approximately 86% are singletons. Sequencing was carried out using PBMCs or T cells enriched from blood (not recorded which). These receptors all stem from a woman aged 40 to 50 with acute COVID-19.

This clone was found once. This chain uses TRBV3-1 (or the pseudogene TRBV3-2) with TRBJ1-2, with 12 bases matching TRBD1. J gave up 4 bases and V 2 bases, and 5 bases lay outside the gene matches. Germline CDR1 is LGHDT and CDR2 is YNNKEL (reference sequence). The CDR3 is 16 amino acids. The CDR3 is CASSQRGTGGSYGYTF. Written as DNA, the CDR3 is TGTGCCAGCAGCCAAAGAGGGACAGGGGGCAGCTATGGCTACACCTTC.

The V call is TRBV5-1, the J call TRBJ1-2; no clear D. The length of the CDR3 is 12 residues. The germline gives CDR1 SGHRS, CDR2 YFSETQ. Trimming took off 0 bases at V and 5 bases at J, with 5 bases between the two ends. The DNA of the CDR3 is TGCGCCAGCAGCTTGGGGCAGTATGGCTACACCTTC. Its protein is CASSLGQYGYTF.

The CDR3 DNA reads TGTGCCAGCAGCCCCGACAGGTCGAGGGGCTACACCTTC. Translation gives CASSPDRSRGYTF. The rearrangement links TRBV25-1 to TRBJ1-2, with D tentatively TRBD1 (6 bases). The CDR3 extends over 13 amino acids. Germline V lookup: CDR1 MGHDK, CDR2 SYGVNS. Between the trimmed V and J ends, which lost 6 bases and 8 bases, there was a span of 16 bases.